The text below deals with one T cell receptor beta chain. Its specificity is not known. It was CD45RO-negative cells, positively selected for CCR7, that made up naive CD8 cells, with terminally differentiated effector memory CD45RA+ cells excluded. Sequenced by immunoSEQ multiplex PCR; TCRdb stores in-frame clones only, minus some. The repertoire includes 560,000 or so clones, approximately 96% of them detected once, and about 0.12% sits in the top ten. V dropped 1 base and J dropped 8 bases, with 6 bases sitting between them. Germline CDR1 MNHEY, CDR2 SMNVEV (reference sequence). This CDR3 spans 12 amino acids. This entry comes from a study of shared clonotypes between healthy human individuals. Study summary: Researchers drew samples from two women and a few men aged 18 to 49. Used for every donor were three CD4 naive, three CD4 memory, two CD8 naive and one CD8 memory plate. Study-wide results and caveats: Measured sharing among donors was expected to vary with sequencing depth.

Sequences were obtained from naive CD8+ T cells sorted from blood. The chain joins TRBV27 to TRBJ2-1; possibly TRBD2 for D (5 bases). The sequence was obtained from a woman aged 25 to 39 in good health. The CDR3 loop reads CASSLWGDEQFF. CDR3 nucleotides: TGTGCCAGCAGTTTATGGGGAGATGAGCAGTTCTTC.